These 14 T cell receptor beta chains came from one sample sequenced in a study of blood T cell repertoires in COVID-19. Sequencing was performed with immunoSEQ multiplex PCR; in TCRdb, only in-frame clones are kept and a portion is missing. Among 380,000 or so clones, 88% were seen once, and the ten largest hold 0.9% to 1%. Sequencing was done on a sample of PBMCs or T cells enriched from blood (not recorded which). The receptor set was obtained from a woman aged 25 to 39 with acute COVID-19.

The chain is built from TRBV5-1 and TRBJ2-7, with 9 bases aligning to TRBD2. The germline CDR1 and CDR2 sequences are SGHRS and YFSETQ. V lost 4 bases to trimming and J lost 6 bases; unmatched junction nucleotides: 8. The CDR3 totals 14 residues. The CDR3 bases are TGCGCCAGCAGCATAGGGACTAGCTCGGGCGAGCAGTACTTC. Protein product: CASSIGTSSGEQYF.

This chain links TRBV18 with TRBJ1-5; 10 bases agree with TRBD1. The CDR3 length is 17 residues. CDR1 KGHSH and CDR2 LQKENI come from the germline V gene. V dropped 3 bases and J dropped 6; count of bases not matched to a gene: 11. The chain's CDR3 is CASSPVPTGGVGQPQHF. The CDR3 DNA is TGTGCCAGCTCACCGGTTCCGACAGGGGGCGTCGGTCAGCCCCAGCATTTT.

The gene calls are TRBV1 and TRBJ2-1; the D call in the table, TRBD2, was not verified against the DNA. TRBV1 is a recognized pseudogene. This CDR3 region has 14 residues. CDR3 residues: CTSKGFGGDNEQFF. DNA of the CDR3: TGCACCAGCAAAGGGTTCGGGGGGGACAATGAGCAGTTCTTC.

The chain uses TRBV7-2 and TRBJ1-1; 7 bases map to TRBD1. The V gene end was trimmed by 5 bases and the J gene end by 0 bases; junction bases not matched to a gene: 6. The CDR3 covers 15 residues. Per the germline V gene, CDR1 is SGHTA and CDR2 is FQGNSA. CDR3 in DNA: TGTGCCAGCAGCCGGGACAGCATCATGAACACTGAAGCTTTCTTT. Its protein product is CASSRDSIMNTEAFF.

The rearrangement uses TRBV3-1 (or the pseudogene TRBV3-2) and TRBJ1-2; D is perhaps TRBD1 (6 bases). The CDR3 consists of 14 residues. Germline V gene lookup returns CDR1 LGHDT and CDR2 YNNKEL (reference sequence). Trimming left V 0 bases short and J 8 bases short, with 13 bases between. The DNA of the CDR3 is TGTGCCAGCAGCCAAGATAAAGATGGGGGCGGCTACACCTTC. Its translation: CASSQDKDGGGYTF.

The table lists this clone with a few counts. V and J are TRBV28 and TRBJ1-2; maybe TRBD1 (6 bases). The CDR3 runs to 16 residues. The germline V and J ends were trimmed by 5 bases and 6 bases, with 22 bases remaining between them. Germline V gives CDR1 MDHEN, CDR2 SYDVKM. The CDR3 reads CASSQPKQGYRDGYTF. The DNA of the CDR3 is TGTGCCAGCAGTCAACCTAAACAGGGATACCGGGATGGCTACACCTTC.

The chain uses TRBV19 and TRBJ2-2, with 8 bases matching TRBD2. The germline CDR1 and CDR2 sequences are LNHDA and SQIVND (reference sequence). The V segment lost 10 bases and the J segment 5 bases; nucleotides outside the gene matches: 9. This CDR3 is built from 14 residues. CDR3 loop: CAIERVAGTGELFF. The CDR3 DNA reads TGTGCCATAGAGCGGGTAGCGGGAACCGGGGAGCTGTTTTTT.

Notes on this clone: An end of the junction does not agree with germline; a read error may underlie this. The rearrangement uses TRBV9 and TRBJ2-3; TRBD1 aligns across 7 bases. This CDR3 region has 12 residues. Germline lookup yields CDR1 SGDLS and CDR2 YYNGEE. CDR3 sequence reads: CASSEGTETQYF. The CDR3 DNA is TGTGCCAGCAGCGAAGGGACAGAGACGCAGTATTTT.

V gene TRBV7-9 combines with J gene TRBJ1-4; a weak D match, TRBD1 (5 bases). Germline lookup yields CDR1 SEHNR and CDR2 FQNEAQ (reference sequence). The CDR3 has 15 amino acids. V lost 1 base and J 8 bases, leaving 14 bases between the germline ends. CDR3 amino acids: CASSLVERKGEKLFF. DNA for the CDR3: TGTGCCAGCAGCTTAGTGGAGCGAAAGGGGGAAAAACTGTTTTTT.

This chain joins TRBV10-3 and TRBJ2-7, with TRBD1 matching 7 bases. Germline V lookup: CDR1 ENHRY, CDR2 SYGVKD. V shed 6 bases and J 2 bases; nucleotides not matched to a gene: 4. The CDR3 has 13 residues. CDR3 loop: CAIRSGTAYEQYF. CDR3 bases: TGTGCCATCAGGTCCGGGACAGCCTACGAGCAGTACTTC.

The J gene is TRBJ2-7, the V gene TRBV5-1; the match to TRBD2 covers 13 bases. The CDR3 sequence is 17 residues long. V shed 4 bases, J shed 6 bases, and the junction held 13 bases outside the gene matches. In germline, CDR1 is SGHRS, CDR2 YFSETQ. The CDR3 bases are TGCGCCAGCAGCGAGGGACTAGCGGGGCCCCTTTTCGCCGAGCAGTACTTC. Translated, it gives CASSEGLAGPLFAEQYF.

The J gene is TRBJ1-2, the V gene TRBV5-4; TRBD1 matches 7 bases. Looked up from germline, CDR1 is SGHNT and CDR2 is YYREEE (reference sequence). CDR3 size: 14 residues. V shed 4 bases, J shed 3 bases, and the junction held 6 bases outside the gene matches. The CDR3 sequence: CASSRQGDDYGYTF. The CDR3 DNA follows: TGTGCCAGCAGCCGACAGGGTGACGACTATGGCTACACCTTC.

The chain uses TRBV30 and TRBJ1-4; 8 nucleotides align to TRBD1. V shed 3 bases and J 8 bases; nucleotides not matched to a gene: 14. Germline assignment: CDR1 GTSNPN and CDR2 SVGIG (reference sequence). This CDR3 has 16 amino acids. This CDR3 reads CAWRRQGRVRREKLFF. The CDR3 nucleotides are TGTGCCTGGAGAAGACAGGGGCGAGTCCGGAGGGAAAAACTGTTTTTT.

Worth noting for this clone: The same CDR3 also results from other DNA sequences found in this sample. J is TRBJ1-5 and V is TRBV19; 9 bases align to TRBD1. V gave up 3 bases and J gave up 7 bases; unmatched junction bases: 4. Germline assignment: CDR1 LNHDA and CDR2 SQIVND (reference sequence). The CDR3 has 14 amino acids. CDR3 DNA: TGTGCCAGTAGTATTGGACAGGGGTTCCAGCCCCAGCATTTT. As protein: CASSIGQGFQPQHF.